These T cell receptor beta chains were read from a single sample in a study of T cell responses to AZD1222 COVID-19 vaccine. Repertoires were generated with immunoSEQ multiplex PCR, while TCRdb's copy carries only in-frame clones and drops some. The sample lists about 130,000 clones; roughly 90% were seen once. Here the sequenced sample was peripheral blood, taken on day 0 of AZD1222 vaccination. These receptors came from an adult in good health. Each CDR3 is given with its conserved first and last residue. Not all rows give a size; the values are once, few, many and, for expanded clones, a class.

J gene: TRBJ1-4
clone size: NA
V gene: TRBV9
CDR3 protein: CASSPYRGVGEKLFF

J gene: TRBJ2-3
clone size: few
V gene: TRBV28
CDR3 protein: CASHTQGAGSTDTQYF

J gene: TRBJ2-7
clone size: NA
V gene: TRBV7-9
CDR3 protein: CASLLLVGEQYF

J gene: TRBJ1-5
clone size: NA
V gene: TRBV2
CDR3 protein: CASRPDGDQPQHF

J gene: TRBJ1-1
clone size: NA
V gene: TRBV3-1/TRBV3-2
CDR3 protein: CASSPPPNTEAFF

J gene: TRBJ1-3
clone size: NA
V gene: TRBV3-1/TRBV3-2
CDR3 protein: CASSQGAGSGNTIYF

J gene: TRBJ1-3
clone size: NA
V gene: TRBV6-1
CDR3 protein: CASSELGPDWQGPLSGNTIYF

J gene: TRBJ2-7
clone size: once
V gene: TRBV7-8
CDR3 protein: CASSLDTYSYEQYF

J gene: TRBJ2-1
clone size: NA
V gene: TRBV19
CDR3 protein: CASTISGVSSYNEQFF

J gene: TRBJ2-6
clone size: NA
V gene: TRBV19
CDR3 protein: CASSIGDFQSGANVLTF

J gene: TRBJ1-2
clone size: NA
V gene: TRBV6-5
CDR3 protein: CASSYSTGGYGYTF

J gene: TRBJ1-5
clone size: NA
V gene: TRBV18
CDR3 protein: CASSPGLSNQPQHF

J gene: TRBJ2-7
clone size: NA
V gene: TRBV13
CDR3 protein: CASSSPPSEQYF

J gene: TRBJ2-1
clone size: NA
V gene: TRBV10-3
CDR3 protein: CAISSGTASYNEQFF

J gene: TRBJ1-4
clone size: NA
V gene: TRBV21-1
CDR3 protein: CASSQNGTGRVIWGGKLFF

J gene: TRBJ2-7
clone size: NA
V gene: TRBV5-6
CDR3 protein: CASSLGQTYYEQYF

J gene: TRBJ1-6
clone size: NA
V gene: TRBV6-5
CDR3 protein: CASSPDRGSSPLHF

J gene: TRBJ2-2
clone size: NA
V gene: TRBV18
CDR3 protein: CASSPVTGGTGELFF

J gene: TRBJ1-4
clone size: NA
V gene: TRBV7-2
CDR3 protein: CASSFKRANEKLFF

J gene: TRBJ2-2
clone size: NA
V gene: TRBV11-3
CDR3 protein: CASSLGRPGVDTGELFF

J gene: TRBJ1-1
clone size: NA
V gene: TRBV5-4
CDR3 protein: CASSFEFAEAFF

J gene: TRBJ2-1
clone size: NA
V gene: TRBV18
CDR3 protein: CASSPGASRWDEQFF

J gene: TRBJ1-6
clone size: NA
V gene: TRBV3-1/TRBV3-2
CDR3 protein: CPSRGGQGEASYNSPLHF

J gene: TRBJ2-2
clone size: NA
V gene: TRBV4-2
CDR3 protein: CASSQDEARGPGTGELFF

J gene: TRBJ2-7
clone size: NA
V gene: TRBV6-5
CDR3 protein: CASSYSLSYEQYF

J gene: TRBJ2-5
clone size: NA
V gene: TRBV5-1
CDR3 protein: CASSLGSSLPSETQYF

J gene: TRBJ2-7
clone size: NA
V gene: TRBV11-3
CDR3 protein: CASSLGQEYEQYF

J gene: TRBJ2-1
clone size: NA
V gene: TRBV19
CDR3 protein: CASSIILQSSYNEQFF

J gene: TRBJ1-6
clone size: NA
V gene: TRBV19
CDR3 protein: CASSERDRYNSPLHF

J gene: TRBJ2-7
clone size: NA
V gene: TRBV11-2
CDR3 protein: CASSPPGQAYEQYF

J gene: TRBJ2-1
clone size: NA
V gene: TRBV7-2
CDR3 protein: CASSSTSGGYNEQFF

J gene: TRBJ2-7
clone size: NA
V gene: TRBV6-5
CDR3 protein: CASTDRSKSYEQYF

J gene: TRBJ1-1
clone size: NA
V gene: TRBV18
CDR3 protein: CASSPGRVRDTEAFF

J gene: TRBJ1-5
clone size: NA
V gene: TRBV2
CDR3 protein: CASKLKEGGQPQHF

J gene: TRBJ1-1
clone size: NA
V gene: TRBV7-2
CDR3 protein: CASSLERRTNTEAFF

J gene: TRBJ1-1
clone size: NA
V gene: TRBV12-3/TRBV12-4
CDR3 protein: CASRATGEAFF

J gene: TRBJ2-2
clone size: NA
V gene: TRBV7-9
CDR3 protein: CASSAPAERVASNTGELFF

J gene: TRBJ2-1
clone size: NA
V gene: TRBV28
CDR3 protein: CASSSSSGGVYNEQFF

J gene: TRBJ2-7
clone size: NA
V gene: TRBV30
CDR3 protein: CAWKRGTGTGEQYF

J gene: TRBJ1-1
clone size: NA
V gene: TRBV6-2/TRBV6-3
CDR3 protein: CASSYSGGAGTEAFF

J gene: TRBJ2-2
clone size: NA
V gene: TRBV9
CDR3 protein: CASRGDNLNTGELFF

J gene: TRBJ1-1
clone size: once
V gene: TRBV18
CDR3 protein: CASSPGGQAEAFF